These 16 T cell receptor beta chains were sequenced from one sample in a study of CD8+CD57+ T cells in acquired aplastic anemia. In patients chosen for sequencing, flow cytometry had shown CD8+CD57+ cell expansion. Using genomic DNA as the template, TCR beta VDJ and CDR3 profiling was carried out. Using its own MiXCR run on the reads, TCRdb lists one record per CDR3 protein. The data contain about 150,000 distinct CDR3 sequences, approximately 52% of them singletons. The sample was sorted CD4+, CD8+, or CD8+CD57+ T cells (not recorded which) from PBMCs. The receptor source for this set is a human donor with aplastic anemia.

This rearrangement joins TRBV7-3 to TRBJ2-7; D uncertain. Germline V gene data show CDR1 as SGHTA and CDR2 as FQGTGA. The CDR3 sequence is 14 residues long. Trimming left V 4 bases short and J 3 bases short, with 13 bases between. This CDR3 is CASSSEPILYEQYF. The CDR3 coding sequence is TGTGCCAGCAGCTCGGAACCCATACTCTACGAGCAGTACTTC.

This clonotype has ten or more counts. The rearrangement joins TRBV7-9 to TRBJ2-1; D possibly corresponds to TRBD1 (6 bases). V lost 6 bases and J 12 bases, leaving 15 bases between the germline ends. This CDR3 spans 12 amino acids. Per germline, CDR1 SEHNR and CDR2 FQNEAQ (reference sequence). CDR3 region: CASRTGTPMQFF. In DNA, the CDR3 is TGTGCCAGCAGGACCGGGACACCTATGCAGTTCTTC.

The chain recombines TRBV7-9 with TRBJ2-2, with D unclear. CDR1 SEHNR and CDR2 FQNEAQ come from the germline V gene (reference sequence). The CDR3 contains 11 residues. V lost 8 bases, J lost 10 bases, and 11 bases lay in between. In DNA, the CDR3 is TGTGCCAGCCCCCGTCCAGTGGAGCTGTTTTTT. Translating it yields CASPRPVELFF. Based on the CDR3 plus reference TRBV7-9 and TRBJ2-2, the full variable domain is DTGVSQNPRHKITKRGQNVTFRCDPISEHNRLYWYRQTLGQGPEFLTYFQNEAQLEKSRLLSDRFSAERPKGSFSTLEIQRTEQGDSAMYLCASPRPVELFFGEGSRLTVL.

This clonotype has at least ten counts. V usage is TRBV7-6 and J usage is TRBJ2-1; 8 bases are a match to TRBD2. This CDR3 has 16 residues. V gave up 3 bases and J gave up 0 bases; unmatched junction bases: 4. CDR1 is SGHVS and CDR2 is FNYEAQ in the germline V gene. The CDR3 region has the DNA TGTGCCAGCAGCTTGGAGAGCGGGGGCTCCTACAATGAGCAGTTCTTC. Translation gives CASSLESGGSYNEQFF.

The genes are TRBV10-3 and TRBJ1-5; D is unresolved. Germline V CDR1 and CDR2: ENHRY, SYGVKD. CDR3 length equals 13 residues. V shed 10 bases and J shed 10 bases, with 20 bases lying between them. The CDR3 DNA follows: TGTGCCAATCAGGTAGATCTTCGGGGTCCCCAGCATTTT. As protein: CANQVDLRGPQHF.

The chain links TRBV19 to TRBJ1-2; D not resolved. The V end was cut by 6 bases, the J end by 4 bases, with 12 bases between. Germline V lookup: CDR1 LNHDA, CDR2 SQIVND (reference sequence). The length of the CDR3 is 13 residues. CDR3 sequence reads: CASRPLGLYGYTF. CDR3 coding DNA: TGTGCCAGTAGGCCGCTCGGGCTCTATGGCTACACCTTC.

This clonotype appeared a single time. The rearrangement joins TRBV29-1 to TRBJ2-1; D remains ambiguous. Germline assignment: CDR1 SQVTM and CDR2 ANQGSEA. V was shortened by 3 bases and J by 2 bases, with 5 bases between the two germline ends. The CDR3 has 12 residues. CDR3 region: CSVDSPYNEQFF. CDR3 nucleotides: TGCAGCGTTGATTCTCCCTACAATGAGCAGTTCTTC.

The chain employs TRBV7-9 and TRBJ1-1; a weak D match, TRBD1 (6 bases). Trimming took 5 bases from V and 3 from J, leaving 13 bases between them. The CDR3 sequence is 14 residues long. Germline values: CDR1 SEHNR, CDR2 FQNEAQ (reference sequence). The CDR3 sequence is CASSTQQGHTEAFF. The DNA of the CDR3 is TGTGCCAGCAGCACGCAACAGGGACACACTGAAGCTTTCTTT.

This clonotype was seen a single time. The rearrangement uses TRBV15 and TRBJ2-7; 8 bases line up with TRBD1. From germline, CDR1 is LNHNV and CDR2 YYDKDF (reference sequence). The CDR3 covers 14 residues. Trimming took 5 bases from V and 1 from J; bases not matched to a gene: 4. The CDR3 spells CATSSRDRSYEQYF. As DNA, the CDR3 is TGTGCCACCAGCTCCCGGGACAGGTCCTACGAGCAGTACTTC.

The rearrangement joins TRBV20-1 to TRBJ2-1, with 7 bases aligning to TRBD1. There are 12 residues in the CDR3. Germline loops: CDR1 DFQATT, CDR2 SNEGSKA (reference sequence). Written as DNA, the CDR3 is TGCAGCCCTTTGGGACAGCTAAATGAGCAGTTCTTC. Translation gives CSPLGQLNEQFF.

This chain connects TRBV5-1 to TRBJ2-7, with a tentative D call TRBD2 (6 bases). From germline, CDR1 is SGHRS and CDR2 YFSETQ. This CDR3 spans 13 amino acids. The ends were cut back, 2 bases at V and 10 bases at J, with 16 bases in the middle. CDR3 in DNA: TGCGCCAGCAGCTTACAAGGGGACTCAAGACAGTACTTC. Translation: CASSLQGDSRQYF.

CDR3 DNA sequence: TGCGCCAGCAGCCAAGATTGGGGTGCTAACTATGGCTACACCTTC. Its translation is CASSQDWGANYGYTF. The V gene is TRBV4-3, the J gene TRBJ1-2, with D uncertain. The CDR3 covers 15 residues. Trimming stripped 0 bases from V and 0 bases from J, with 8 bases between. The germline gives CDR1 LGHNA, CDR2 YSLEER.

In its sample, this clonotype was seen a few times. A much larger clone sits a single nucleotide away, making a read error possible. The conserved phenylalanine or tryptophan is not found at the CDR3 terminus, so this likely reflects a read error. The genes are TRBV4-3 and TRBJ2-7, with D perhaps matching TRBD1 (6 bases). The V gene lost 0 bases and the J gene lost 6 bases, with 12 bases spanning the gap. This CDR3 contains 14 residues. The germline V gene encodes CDR1 LGHNA and CDR2 YSLEER. The DNA for the CDR3 is TGCGCCAGCAGCCAAGAACAAGCCAGGGGCGAGCAGTACCTC. It codes for CASSQEQARGEQYL.

The V gene is TRBV6-2 or TRBV6-3, the J gene TRBJ2-3; 10 bases align to TRBD2. V dropped 0 bases and J dropped 8; count of bases not matched to a gene: 5. Germline-derived CDR1 and CDR2 are MNHEY and SVGEGT. The CDR3 covers 15 residues. The CDR3 loop is CASSYSERGGSTQYF. The CDR3 nucleotides are TGTGCCAGCAGTTACTCGGAGCGGGGGGGCTCTACGCAGTATTTT.

This clonotype was picked up many times. The V and J genes are TRBV6-4 and TRBJ2-1; 10 bases align to TRBD2. Germline CDR1 is MRHNA and CDR2 is SNTAGT. The V and J ends lost 0 bases and 6 bases, in that order; junction bases with no gene match: 2. This CDR3 contains 15 residues. This CDR3 is CASSDSLAGGNEQFF. Written as DNA, the CDR3 is TGTGCCAGCAGTGACTCGTTAGCGGGGGGCAATGAGCAGTTCTTC.

This clonotype was recorded once. This rearrangement joins TRBV10-2 to TRBJ2-1; D gene unclear. From germline, CDR1 is WSHSY and CDR2 SAAADI. The CDR3 consists of 13 residues. Trimming left V 7 bases short and J 8 bases short, with 15 bases between. CDR3: CASIRVSGDEQFF. The DNA for the CDR3 is TGCGCCAGCATTAGGGTCTCAGGCGATGAGCAGTTCTTC.